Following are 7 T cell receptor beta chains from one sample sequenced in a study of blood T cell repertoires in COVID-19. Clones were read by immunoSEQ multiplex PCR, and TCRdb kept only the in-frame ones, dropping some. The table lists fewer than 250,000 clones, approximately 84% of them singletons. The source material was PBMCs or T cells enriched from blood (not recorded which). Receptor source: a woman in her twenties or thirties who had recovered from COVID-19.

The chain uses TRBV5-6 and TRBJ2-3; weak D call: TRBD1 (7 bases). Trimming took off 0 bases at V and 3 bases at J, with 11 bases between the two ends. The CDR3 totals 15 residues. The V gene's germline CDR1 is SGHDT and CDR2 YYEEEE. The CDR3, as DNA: TGTGCCAGCAGCTTGGTTGCAGGGGGGACAGATACGCAGTATTTT. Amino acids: CASSLVAGGTDTQYF.

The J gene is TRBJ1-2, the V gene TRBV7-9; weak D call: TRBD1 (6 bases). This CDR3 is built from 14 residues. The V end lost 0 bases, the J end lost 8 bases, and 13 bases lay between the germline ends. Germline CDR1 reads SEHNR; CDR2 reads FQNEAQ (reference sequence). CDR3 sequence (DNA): TGTGCCAGCAGCTTAGCTGAGTCAGGGGAGGGCTACACCTTC. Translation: CASSLAESGEGYTF.

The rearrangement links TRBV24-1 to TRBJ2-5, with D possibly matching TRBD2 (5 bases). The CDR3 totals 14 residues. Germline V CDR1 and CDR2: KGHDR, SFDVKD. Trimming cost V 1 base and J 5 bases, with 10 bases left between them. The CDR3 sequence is CATSDFTGRETQYF. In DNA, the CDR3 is TGTGCCACCAGTGATTTCACGGGAAGGGAGACCCAGTACTTC.

The CDR3 DNA is TGTGCCAGCAGCCCCCTAGAAACGAACACCGGGGAGCTGTTTTTT. Amino acid sequence: CASSPLETNTGELFF. This chain uses TRBV4-2 with TRBJ2-2; D unclear. With 4 bases removed from V and 0 bases from J, the gap between germline ends came to 9 bases. Per the germline V gene, CDR1 is LGHNA and CDR2 is YNFKEQ. This CDR3 contains 15 residues.

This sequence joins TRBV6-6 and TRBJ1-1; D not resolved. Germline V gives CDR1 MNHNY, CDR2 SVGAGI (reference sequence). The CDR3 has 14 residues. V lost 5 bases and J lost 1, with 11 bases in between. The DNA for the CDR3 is TGTGCCAGCAGTGTCCCGACACAGAACACTGAAGCTTTCTTT. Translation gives CASSVPTQNTEAFF.

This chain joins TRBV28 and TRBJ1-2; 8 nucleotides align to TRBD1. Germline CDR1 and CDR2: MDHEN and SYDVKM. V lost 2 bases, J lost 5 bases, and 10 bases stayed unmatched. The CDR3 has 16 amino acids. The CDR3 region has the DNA TGTGCCAGCAGTTTACGGACAGGGAAAAATTTTTATGGCTACACCTTC. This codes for CASSLRTGKNFYGYTF.

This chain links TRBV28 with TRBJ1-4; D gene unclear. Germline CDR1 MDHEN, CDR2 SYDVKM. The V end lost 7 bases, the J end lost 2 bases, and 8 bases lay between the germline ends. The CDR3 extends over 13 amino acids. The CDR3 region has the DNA TGTGCCAGCAAGCGGGGTACTAATGAAAAACTGTTTTTT. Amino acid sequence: CASKRGTNEKLFF. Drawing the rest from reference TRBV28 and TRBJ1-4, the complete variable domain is DVKVTQSSRYLVKRTGEKVFLECVQDMDHENMFWYRQDPGLGLRLIYFSYDVKMKEKGDIPEGYSVSREKKERFSLILESASTNQTSMYLCASKRGTNEKLFFGSGTQLSVL.